This T cell receptor (beta chain) was captured in a study of T cell repertoires in cytomegalovirus infection. About this clonotype: Its specificity is not known.

The ends were cut back, 0 bases at V and 8 bases at J, with 16 bases in the middle. The germline V gene encodes CDR1 KGHDR and CDR2 SFDVKD. The CDR3 has 16 residues. Study-wide results and caveats: Clonotype analysis showed dominance of the ex vivo response by HLA-C-restricted CMV-specific TCR beta clonotypes.

MiXCR, applied by TCRdb to the reads, yields one record per CDR3 protein. Of about 89,000 distinct CDR3 sequences in the sample, less than 30% were seen once. The sequence came from a human donor in good health (CMV status not recorded). Some clones in this sample may be carry-over from other donors' samples. The sample in question was CD8+ T cells from cultured PBMCs, obtained from culture after CMV antigen stimulation. The rearrangement uses TRBV24-1 and TRBJ2-1; TRBD1 or TRBD2 may be the D gene (5 bases each). Here the CDR3 DNA reads TGTGCCACCAGTGATTTGGGGACGTCTGGGGGTCATGAGCAGTTCTTC. It codes for CATSDLGTSGGHEQFF.